The clone carrying this TCR beta chain appeared a few times. What it binds is not known. A single heparinised blood sample, averaging roughly 100 mL, was obtained per donor. The data belong to a study of beta chain features in type 1 diabetes. Turning to the study itself: All of the samples together had 85 million to 130 million sorted cells examined.

The isolated RNA, all of it, was reverse transcribed, so expressed TCRB transcripts were what got sequenced. The data were produced by immunoSEQ multiplex PCR, yet TCRdb's version contains in-frame clones alone and is incomplete. The sample has hundreds of thousands of clones, roughly 12% seen once. General observations from the study: A potential influence of HLA type upon TCRB rearrangement remained unresolved herein. Among all four CD4+ subsets, Type 1 diabetes patients had TCRB CDR3s that were moderately but significantly shorter.

The CDR3 totals 12 residues. Germline assignment: CDR1 MGHDK and CDR2 SYGVNS. Between the trimmed V and J ends, which lost 6 bases and 1 base, there was a span of 6 bases. Sequencing was performed on naive CD4+ T cells from blood. The chain is built from TRBV25-1 and TRBJ1-1; possibly TRBD1 for D (5 bases). The clonotype was recovered from a woman under 30 with type 1 diabetes. DNA for the CDR3: TGTGCCAGCAGGGGGCCGAACACTGAAGCTTTCTTT. This translates into CASRGPNTEAFF. Using reference TRBV25-1 and TRBJ1-1 for the parts outside the CDR3, the full variable domain is EADIYQTPRYLVIGTGKKITLECSQTMGHDKMYWYQQDPGMELHLIHYSYGVNSTEKGDLSSESTVSRIRTEHFPLTLESARPSHTSQYLCASRGPNTEAFFGQGTRLTVV.